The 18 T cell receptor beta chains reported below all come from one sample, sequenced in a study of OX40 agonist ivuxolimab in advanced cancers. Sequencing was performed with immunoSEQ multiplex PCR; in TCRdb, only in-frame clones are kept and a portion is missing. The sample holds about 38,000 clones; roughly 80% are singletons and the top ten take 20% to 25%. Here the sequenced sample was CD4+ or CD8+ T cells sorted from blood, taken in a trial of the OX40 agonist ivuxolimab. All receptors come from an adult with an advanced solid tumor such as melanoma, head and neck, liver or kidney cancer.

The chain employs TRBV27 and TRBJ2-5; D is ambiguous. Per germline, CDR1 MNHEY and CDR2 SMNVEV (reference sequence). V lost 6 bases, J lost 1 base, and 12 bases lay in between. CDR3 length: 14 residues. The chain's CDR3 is CASSWRASQETQYF. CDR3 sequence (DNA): TGTGCCAGCAGCTGGCGAGCCTCCCAAGAGACCCAGTACTTC.

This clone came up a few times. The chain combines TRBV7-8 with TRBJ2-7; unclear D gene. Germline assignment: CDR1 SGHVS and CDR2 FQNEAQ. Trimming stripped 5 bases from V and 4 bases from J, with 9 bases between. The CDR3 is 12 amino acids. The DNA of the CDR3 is TGTGCCAGCAGCCGCGAAAATTACGAGCAGTACTTC. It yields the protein CASSRENYEQYF.

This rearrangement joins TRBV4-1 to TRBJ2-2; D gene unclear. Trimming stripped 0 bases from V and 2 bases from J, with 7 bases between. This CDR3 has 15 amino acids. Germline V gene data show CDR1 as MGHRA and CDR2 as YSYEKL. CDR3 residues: CASSQDQSNTGELFF. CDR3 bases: TGCGCCAGCAGCCAAGATCAGTCAAACACCGGGGAGCTGTTTTTT.

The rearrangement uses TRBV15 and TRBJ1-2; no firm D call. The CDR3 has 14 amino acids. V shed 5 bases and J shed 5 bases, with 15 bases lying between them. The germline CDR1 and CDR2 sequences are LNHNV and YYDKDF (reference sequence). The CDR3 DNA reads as TGTGCCACCAGCCCACGAGAGGGAATATATGGCTACACCTTC. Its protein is CATSPREGIYGYTF.

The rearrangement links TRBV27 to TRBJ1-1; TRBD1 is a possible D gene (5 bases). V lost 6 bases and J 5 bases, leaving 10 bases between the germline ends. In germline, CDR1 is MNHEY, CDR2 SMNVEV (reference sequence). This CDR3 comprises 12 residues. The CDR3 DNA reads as TGTGCCAGCAGACGGGGGTCGACTGAAGCTTTCTTT. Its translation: CASRRGSTEAFF.

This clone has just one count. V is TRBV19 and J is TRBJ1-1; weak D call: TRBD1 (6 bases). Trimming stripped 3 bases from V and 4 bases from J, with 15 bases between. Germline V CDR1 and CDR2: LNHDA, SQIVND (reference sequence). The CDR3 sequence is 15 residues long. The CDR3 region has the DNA TGTGCCAGTAGTATCCAGGGGCAGGATGGCACTGAAGCTTTCTTT. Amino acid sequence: CASSIQGQDGTEAFF.

CDR3 sequence reads: CASSRGRAGYTF. The CDR3 DNA reads as TGCGCCAGCAGCAGGGGGCGGGCTGGCTACACCTTC. The V gene is TRBV5-1, the J gene TRBJ1-2, with 7 bases fitting TRBD1. Germline V gives CDR1 SGHRS, CDR2 YFSETQ. V lost 4 bases and J lost 7; bases outside the gene matches: 4. The CDR3 contains 12 residues.

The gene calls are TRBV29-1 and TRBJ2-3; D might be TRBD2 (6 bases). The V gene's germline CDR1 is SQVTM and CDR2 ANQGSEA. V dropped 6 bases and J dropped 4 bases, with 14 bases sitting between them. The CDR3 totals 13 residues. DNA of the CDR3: TGCAGCGTCGTGGGGGGAGGCCCAGATACGCAGTATTTT. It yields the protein CSVVGGGPDTQYF.

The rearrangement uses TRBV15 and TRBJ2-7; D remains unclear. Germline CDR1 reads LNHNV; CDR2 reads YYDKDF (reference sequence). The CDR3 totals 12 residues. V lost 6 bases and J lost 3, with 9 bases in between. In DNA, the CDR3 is TGTGCCACCAGTGAAAAATACTACGAGCAGTACTTC. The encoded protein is CATSEKYYEQYF.

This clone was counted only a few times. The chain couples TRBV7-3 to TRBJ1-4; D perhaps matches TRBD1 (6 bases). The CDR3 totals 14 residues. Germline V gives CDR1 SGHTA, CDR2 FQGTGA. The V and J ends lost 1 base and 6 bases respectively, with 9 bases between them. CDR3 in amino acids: CASSLSRTDEKLFF. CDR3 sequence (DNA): TGTGCCAGCAGCTTAAGTCGGACAGATGAAAAACTGTTTTTT.

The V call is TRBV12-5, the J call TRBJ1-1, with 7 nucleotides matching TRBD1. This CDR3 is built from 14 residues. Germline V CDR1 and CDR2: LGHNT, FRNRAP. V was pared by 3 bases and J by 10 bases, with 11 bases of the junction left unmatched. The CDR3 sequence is CASGFSGQGGRAFF. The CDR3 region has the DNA TGTGCTAGTGGTTTCTCGGGGCAGGGGGGGCGAGCTTTCTTT.

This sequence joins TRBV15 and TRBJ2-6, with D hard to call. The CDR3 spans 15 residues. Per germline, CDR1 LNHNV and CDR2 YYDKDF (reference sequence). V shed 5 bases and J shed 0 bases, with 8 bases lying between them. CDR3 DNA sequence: TGTGCCACCAGCCGAAGATCCTCTGGGGCCAACGTCCTGACTTTC. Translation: CATSRRSSGANVLTF.

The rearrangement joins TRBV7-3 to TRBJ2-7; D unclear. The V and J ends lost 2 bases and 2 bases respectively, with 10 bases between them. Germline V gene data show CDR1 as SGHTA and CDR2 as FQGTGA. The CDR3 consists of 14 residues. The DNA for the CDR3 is TGTGCCAGCAGCTTAGCCGGCAACACCTACGAGCAGTACTTC. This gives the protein CASSLAGNTYEQYF.

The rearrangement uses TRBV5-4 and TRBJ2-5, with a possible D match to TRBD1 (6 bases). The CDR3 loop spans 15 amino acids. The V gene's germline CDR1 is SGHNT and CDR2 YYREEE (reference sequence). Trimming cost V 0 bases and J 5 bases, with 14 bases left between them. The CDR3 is CASSLDFGQIETQYF. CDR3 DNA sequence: TGTGCCAGCAGCTTGGATTTCGGACAGATCGAGACCCAGTACTTC.

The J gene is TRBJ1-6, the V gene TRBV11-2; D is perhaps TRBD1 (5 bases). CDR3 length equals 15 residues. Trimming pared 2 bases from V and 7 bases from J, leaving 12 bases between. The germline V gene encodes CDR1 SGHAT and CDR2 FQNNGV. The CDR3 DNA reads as TGTGCCAGCAGCTTATTCCAGGGAGAAAATTCACCCCTCCACTTT. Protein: CASSLFQGENSPLHF.

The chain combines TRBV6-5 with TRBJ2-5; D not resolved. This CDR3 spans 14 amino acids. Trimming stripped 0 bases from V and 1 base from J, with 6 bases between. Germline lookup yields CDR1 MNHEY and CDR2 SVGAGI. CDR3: CASSYSSAQETQYF. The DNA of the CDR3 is TGTGCCAGCAGTTACTCGTCAGCCCAAGAGACCCAGTACTTC.

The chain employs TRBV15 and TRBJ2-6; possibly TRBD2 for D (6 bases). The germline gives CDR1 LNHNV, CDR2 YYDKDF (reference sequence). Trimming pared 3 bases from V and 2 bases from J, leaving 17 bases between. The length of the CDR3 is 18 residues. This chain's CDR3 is CATSSRGIPVPGANVLTF. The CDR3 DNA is TGTGCCACCAGCAGCCGGGGGATCCCGGTACCTGGGGCCAACGTCCTGACTTTC.

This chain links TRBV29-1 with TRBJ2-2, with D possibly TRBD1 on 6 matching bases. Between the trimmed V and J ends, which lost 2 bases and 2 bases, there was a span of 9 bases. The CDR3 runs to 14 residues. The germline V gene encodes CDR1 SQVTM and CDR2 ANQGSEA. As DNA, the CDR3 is TGCAGCGTTGAACAGGGGAAAAACACCGGGGAGCTGTTTTTT. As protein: CSVEQGKNTGELFF.